The T cell receptor beta chain described here comes from a study of T cells in localized non-small cell lung cancer. This clone was seen a few times. Antigen: not known. Data came from immunoSEQ multiplex PCR; TCRdb stores just in-frame clones and leaves some out. The repertoire holds tens of thousands of clones, with 78% as singletons. This CDR3 spans 14 amino acids. Germline CDR1 and CDR2: MNHEY and SMNVEV (reference sequence). Trimming took off 5 bases at V and 4 bases at J, with 14 bases between the two ends. Study-level results: Longer overall survival was seen with higher T cell density measured in blood. Only one tumor region was sequenced, so heterogeneity remains possible. The highest T cell clonality was in uninvolved adjacent lung, above tumor. Appearing in adjacent lung were a median roughly 60 of the top 100 tumor clones.

The source of this sequence is a male donor aged 60 or older with stage II squamous cell lung carcinoma. The starting material was peripheral blood, obtained before any cancer treatment. The chain couples TRBV27 to TRBJ1-2; perhaps TRBD1 as D (6 bases). CDR3 loop: CASSIGGQTYGYTF. CDR3 sequence (DNA): TGTGCCAGCAGTATCGGGGGCCAAACCTATGGCTACACCTTC.